These T cell receptor beta chains were read from a single sample in a study of cytomegalovirus exposure and HLA in healthy donors. The repertoire was sequenced with immunoSEQ multiplex PCR; TCRdb's copy has only in-frame clones and lacks some. The repertoire holds 60,000 to 100,000 clones, with about 79% as singletons. The sequencing input was PBMCs. These receptors came from a man in his forties in good health and CMV-seronegative. The CDR3 runs from the conserved cysteine through the conserved F or W. For some rows the clone size is stated as once, few or many, or as a class when expanded; others skip it.

TRBV7-2	.	TRBJ2-7	CASSLAWGQPYEQYF
TRBV28	.	TRBJ1-5	CASSLRQGHQPQHF
TRBV28	.	TRBJ1-1	CASSPIGRVNTEAFF
TRBV5-1	.	TRBJ2-1	CASSLVGRENNEQFF
TRBV28	.	TRBJ2-7	CASSLGRSWQGFTPLYEQYF
TRBV6-1	few	TRBJ1-1	CASRIWLAFF
TRBV10-3	once	TRBJ1-6	CAITPDRDSPLHF
TRBV18	.	TRBJ1-3	CASSPSRGAGNTIYF
TRBV28	few	TRBJ1-2	CASSIGTGSDYGYTF
TRBV5-1	.	.	CASSRTVYEQYF
TRBV6-6	.	TRBJ1-5	CASSRTQGRGDQPQHF
TRBV7-9	.	TRBJ2-1	CASSLRADNEQFF
TRBV4-1	.	TRBJ2-7	CASRHPGNSYEQYF
TRBV15	.	TRBJ1-1	CATSSDKNTEAFF
TRBV5-1	.	TRBJ1-4	CASSRTGGSGEKLFF